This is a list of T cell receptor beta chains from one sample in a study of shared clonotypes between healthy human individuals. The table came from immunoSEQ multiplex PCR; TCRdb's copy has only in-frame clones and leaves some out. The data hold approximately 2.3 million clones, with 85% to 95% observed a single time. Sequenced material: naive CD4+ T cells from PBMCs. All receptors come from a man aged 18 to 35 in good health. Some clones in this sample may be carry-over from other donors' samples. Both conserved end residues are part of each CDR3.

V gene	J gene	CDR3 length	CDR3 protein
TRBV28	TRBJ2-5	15	CASSNGGAGQETQYF
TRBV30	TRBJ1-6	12	CAWKRDNSPLHF
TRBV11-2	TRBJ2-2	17	CASSLGFGTGNTGELFF
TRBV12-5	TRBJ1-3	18	CASGLVPHQGHSGNTIYF
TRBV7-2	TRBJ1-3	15	CASSLGVGAGNTIYF
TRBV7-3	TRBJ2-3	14	CASSLGNPGDTQYF
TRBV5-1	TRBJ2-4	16	CASSFTGTIAKNIQYF
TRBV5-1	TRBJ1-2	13	CASSQGLRYGYTF
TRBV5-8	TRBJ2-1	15	CASSLGPSGRNEQFF
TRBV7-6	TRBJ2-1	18	CASSLIGGPSGRRNEQFF
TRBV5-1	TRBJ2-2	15	CASSFLGLGTGELFF
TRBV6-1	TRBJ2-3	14	CASSDSGPLDTQYF
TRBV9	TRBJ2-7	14	CASSVGGGLYEQYF
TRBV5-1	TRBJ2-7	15	CASSQPGQGNYEQYF
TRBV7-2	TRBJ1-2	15	CASSPDGGGVYGYTF
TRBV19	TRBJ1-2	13	CASRTTGVGGYTF
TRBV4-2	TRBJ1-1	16	CASSQAGTVGVTEAFF
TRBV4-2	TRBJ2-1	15	CASSQATGAYNEQFF
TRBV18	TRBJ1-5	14	CASSMGQGDQPQHF
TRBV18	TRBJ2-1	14	CASSPGSSYNEQFF
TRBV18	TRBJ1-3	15	CASSPIQDSGNTIYF
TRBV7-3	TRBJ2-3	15	CASSFGLGVTDTQYF
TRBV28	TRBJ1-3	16	CASSLGIVGDGNTIYF
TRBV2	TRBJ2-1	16	CASSERPSGRTNEQFF
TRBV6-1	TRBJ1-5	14	CASSEEGPNQPQHF
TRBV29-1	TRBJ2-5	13	CSVGQGPQETQYF
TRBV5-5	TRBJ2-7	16	CASSLVTGLAGYEQYF
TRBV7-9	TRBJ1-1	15	CASSSGRNMNTEAFF
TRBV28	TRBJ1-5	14	CASSSLAPHQPQHF
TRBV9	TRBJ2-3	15	CASSVFRTGVNTQYF
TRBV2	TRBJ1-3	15	CASSGGGTLRNTIYF
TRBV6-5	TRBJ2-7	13	CASLPSGGYEQYF
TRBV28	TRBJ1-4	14	CASVQGWWNEKLFF
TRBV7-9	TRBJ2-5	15	CASSLGGGGGETQYF
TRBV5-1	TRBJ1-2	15	CASSPGQLANYGYTF
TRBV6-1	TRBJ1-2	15	CASSFADGANYGYTF
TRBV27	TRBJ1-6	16	CASSLSTRGSNSPLHF
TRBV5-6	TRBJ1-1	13	CASGRVANTEAFF
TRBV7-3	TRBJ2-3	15	CASSSVPGLQDTQYF
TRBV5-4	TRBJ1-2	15	CASSLASGDNYGYTF
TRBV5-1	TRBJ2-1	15	CASSGIAGGQDEQFF
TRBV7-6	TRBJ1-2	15	CASSSRRGSLYGYTF
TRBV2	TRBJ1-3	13	CASSGPSGNTIYF
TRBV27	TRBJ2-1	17	CASSSRAGTSGYNEQFF
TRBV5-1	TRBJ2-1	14	CASTPRGDYNEQFF
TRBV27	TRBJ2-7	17	CASSLSSRGTGIYEQYF
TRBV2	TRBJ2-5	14	CASALQSGQETQYF
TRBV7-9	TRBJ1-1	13	CASSLAQSTEAFF
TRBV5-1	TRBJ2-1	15	CASSLGQESYNEQFF
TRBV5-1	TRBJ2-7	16	CASSLPGTGGAYEQYF
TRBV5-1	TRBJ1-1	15	CASSLAMTGDTEAFF
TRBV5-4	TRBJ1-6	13	CASSPTGPSPLHF
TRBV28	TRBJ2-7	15	CASSILAGETYEQYF
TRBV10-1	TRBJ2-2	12	CASSESSGELFF
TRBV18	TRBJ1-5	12	CASSPPNQPQHF
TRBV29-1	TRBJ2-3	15	CSVPTGWSITDTQYF
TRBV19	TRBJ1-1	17	CASSVFGTGGAITEAFF
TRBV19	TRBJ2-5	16	CASSMEGRLVGETQYF
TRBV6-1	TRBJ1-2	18	CASSKGGDRVSFNYGYTF